The 14 T cell receptor beta chains presented below share a single source sample, sequenced in a study of blood T cells in healthy people across ages. The second PCR ran roughly 6 to 12 cycles with a sample-barcoded 5' primer and J-beta primers. TCRdb re-called the 5' RACE reads with MiXCR, one entry per CDR3 protein. The sample has about 2 million distinct CDR3 sequences; approximately 50% are singletons. Sequencing input: blood. The receptors were sampled from a woman aged 40 to 50 in good health.

The chain carries TRBV6-6 and TRBJ2-3, with TRBD1 matching over 7 bases. Trimming cost V 5 bases and J 2 bases; bases outside gene matches: 7. The CDR3 has 15 amino acids. Germline V gives CDR1 MNHNY, CDR2 SVGAGI (reference sequence). DNA for the CDR3: TGTGCCAGCAGTCCCGTGAGGGGGCACACAGATACGCAGTATTTT. This gives the protein CASSPVRGHTDTQYF.

The V and J genes are TRBV18 and TRBJ2-5; maybe TRBD2 (6 bases). Per the germline V gene, CDR1 is KGHSH and CDR2 is LQKENI. This CDR3 contains 14 residues. With 5 bases removed from V and 9 bases from J, the gap between germline ends came to 19 bases. CDR3 nucleotide sequence: TGTGCCAGCTCAAATGACGGGGGAAGTCCGGCCCAGTACTTC. Protein sequence: CASSNDGGSPAQYF.

This clonotype was counted only a few times. The chain couples TRBV27 to TRBJ2-3; D ambiguous. Trimming took off 8 bases at V and 6 bases at J, with 24 bases between the two ends. This CDR3 is 16 amino acids long. Germline V gives CDR1 MNHEY, CDR2 SMNVEV (reference sequence). As DNA, the CDR3 is TGTGCCAGCGCCCGGGTGCGCGCCAATCCTGCGGATACGCAGTATTTT. Its translation is CASARVRANPADTQYF.

J is TRBJ1-5 and V is TRBV7-8; D might be TRBD1 (6 bases). The CDR3 covers 16 residues. Germline V CDR1 and CDR2: SGHVS, FQNEAQ. V was pared by 1 base and J by 3 bases, with 13 bases between. The CDR3 spells CASSLEGRGLNQPQHF. The CDR3 DNA sequence: TGTGCCAGCAGCTTAGAAGGCAGGGGCCTCAATCAGCCCCAGCATTTT.

The V call is TRBV2, the J call TRBJ2-5; 12 bases fit TRBD1. Germline lookup yields CDR1 SNHLY and CDR2 FYNNEI. Losses at the gene ends were 6 bases for V and 11 bases for J; bases not matched to a gene: 7. This CDR3 comprises 13 residues. CDR3 coding DNA: TGTGCCAGCAGCCGGGACAGGGGGCCGGAGCAGTACTTC. It yields the protein CASSRDRGPEQYF.

The rearrangement uses TRBV7-2 and TRBJ2-5; tentative D call: TRBD2 (6 bases). Trimming shortened V by 0 bases and J by 11 bases, and 13 bases separated the two germline ends. Germline-derived CDR1 and CDR2 are SGHTA and FQGNSA. The length of the CDR3 is 13 residues. Written as DNA, the CDR3 is TGTGCCAGCAGCTTAGCGGGGAGGAAAGGGCAGTACTTC. As protein: CASSLAGRKGQYF.

This clonotype occurred a few times. CDR3: CASSQGGAGTTDTQYF. DNA of the CDR3: TGTGCCAGCAGCCAAGGAGGGGCGGGGACTACAGATACGCAGTATTTT. V and J are TRBV4-2 and TRBJ2-3; TRBD2 might be the D (6 bases). In germline, CDR1 is LGHNA, CDR2 YNFKEQ. V was clipped by 1 base and J by 3 bases, with 14 bases between them. This CDR3 has 16 amino acids.

V and J are TRBV6-6 and TRBJ1-5; 8 nucleotides line up with TRBD1. CDR3 size: 16 residues. Germline CDR1 reads MNHNY; CDR2 reads SVGAGI (reference sequence). The ends lost 7 bases at V and 5 bases at J; junction bases unmatched: 13. The CDR3, as DNA: TGTGCCAGCATTCTATCCGGGACAGGATTCTATCAGCCCCAGCATTTT. Translation gives CASILSGTGFYQPQHF.

This clonotype occurred a few times. The V gene is TRBV28, the J gene TRBJ1-2; 10 bases match TRBD1. Per the germline V gene, CDR1 is MDHEN and CDR2 is SYDVKM. J gave up 2 bases and V 5 bases, and 8 bases lay outside the gene matches. The CDR3 runs 16 residues. CDR3 protein: CASSPPGQGLNYGYTF. The CDR3 nucleotides read TGTGCCAGCAGTCCTCCGGGACAGGGGTTGAACTATGGCTACACCTTC.

CDR3 residues: CASSRTQGSPLHF. DNA for the CDR3: TGTGCCAGCAGCCGAACCCAGGGATCACCCCTCCACTTT. This chain connects TRBV7-8 to TRBJ1-6; tentatively, D is TRBD1 (5 bases). V was pared by 5 bases and J by 10 bases, with 12 bases between. The length of the CDR3 is 13 residues. In germline, CDR1 is SGHVS, CDR2 FQNEAQ. Using reference TRBV7-8 and TRBJ1-6 for the parts outside the CDR3, the full variable domain is GAGVSQSPRYKVAKRGQDVALRCDPISGHVSLFWYQQALGQGPEFLTYFQNEAQLDKSGLPSDRFFAERPEGSVSTLKIQRTQQEDSAVYLCASSRTQGSPLHFGNGTRLTVT.

This clonotype was recorded a few times. The chain recombines TRBV5-1 with TRBJ2-1; TRBD1 or TRBD2 may be the D gene (5 bases each). Germline assignment: CDR1 SGHRS and CDR2 YFSETQ. V gave up 3 bases and J gave up 0 bases, with 19 bases separating them. CDR3 length: 18 residues. CDR3 region: CASSWGRVEGNSYNEQFF. In DNA, the CDR3 is TGCGCCAGCAGCTGGGGCAGGGTTGAGGGAAACTCCTACAATGAGCAGTTCTTC.

This clonotype has only one observation. The V gene is TRBV7-9, the J gene TRBJ1-1; D is unresolved. CDR1 and CDR2 (germline): SEHNR, FQNEAQ (reference sequence). The CDR3 consists of 12 residues. V dropped 5 bases and J dropped 2 bases, with 6 bases sitting between them. The CDR3 DNA follows: TGTGCCAGCAGCGTATATAACACTGAAGCTTTCTTT. This translates into CASSVYNTEAFF.

This sequence joins TRBV25-1 and TRBJ1-1; possibly TRBD1 for D (6 bases). Germline CDR1 reads MGHDK; CDR2 reads SYGVNS. The V end lost 3 bases, the J end lost 3 bases, and 20 bases lay between the germline ends. This CDR3 has 17 residues. The CDR3 region is CASSEDSGPLFDTEAFF. The CDR3, as DNA: TGTGCCAGCAGTGAGGACAGCGGCCCTCTGTTCGACACTGAAGCTTTCTTT.

This clonotype was seen a handful of times. This sequence joins TRBV5-1 and TRBJ2-5; D ambiguous. The germline V gene has CDR1 SGHRS and CDR2 YFSETQ. V lost 2 bases to trimming and J lost 4 bases, with 12 bases between them. The CDR3 extends over 14 amino acids. The CDR3 here is CASSFTVSGETQYF. The CDR3 coding sequence is TGCGCCAGCAGCTTCACAGTTTCAGGAGAGACCCAGTACTTC.